This T cell receptor beta chain was captured by sequencing in a study of control samples from healthy donors and cancer patients. This table comes from immunoSEQ multiplex PCR, and its TCRdb copy is limited to in-frame clones, with some not included. The sample shows 84,000 or so clones, roughly 91% of them seen only once. Germline lookup yields CDR1 LGHDT and CDR2 YNNKEL (reference sequence). Trimming removed 4 bases at V and 2 bases at J, with 11 bases between. This CDR3 is built from 14 residues. Sequencing was performed on blood. The chain combines TRBV3-1 (or the pseudogene TRBV3-2) with TRBJ1-1; maybe TRBD1 (6 bases). The sequence derives from a man over 45 in good health. DNA of the CDR3: TGTGCCAGCAGCCTACGACAGGATAACACTGAAGCTTTCTTT. It specifies CASSLRQDNTEAFF.